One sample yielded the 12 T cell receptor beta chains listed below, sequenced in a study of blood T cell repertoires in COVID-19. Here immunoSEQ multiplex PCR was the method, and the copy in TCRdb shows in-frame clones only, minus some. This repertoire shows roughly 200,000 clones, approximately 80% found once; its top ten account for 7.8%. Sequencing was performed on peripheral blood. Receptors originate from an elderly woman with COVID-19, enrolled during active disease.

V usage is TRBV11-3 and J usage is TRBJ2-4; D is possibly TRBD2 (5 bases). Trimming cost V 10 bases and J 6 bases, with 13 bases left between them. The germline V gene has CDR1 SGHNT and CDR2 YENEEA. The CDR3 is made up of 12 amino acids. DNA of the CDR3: TGTGCCATCCGGGAAGGTAGAAACATTCAGTACTTC. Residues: CAIREGRNIQYF.

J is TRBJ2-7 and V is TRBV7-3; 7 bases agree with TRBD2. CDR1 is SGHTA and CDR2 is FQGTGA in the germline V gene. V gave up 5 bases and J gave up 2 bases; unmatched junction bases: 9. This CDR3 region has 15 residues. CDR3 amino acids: CASSARGDGPYEQYF. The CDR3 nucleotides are TGTGCCAGCAGCGCTCGGGGGGACGGGCCCTACGAGCAGTACTTC.

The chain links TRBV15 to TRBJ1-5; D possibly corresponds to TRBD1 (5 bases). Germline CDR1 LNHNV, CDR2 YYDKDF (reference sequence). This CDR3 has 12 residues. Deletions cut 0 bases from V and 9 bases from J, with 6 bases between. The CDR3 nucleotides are TGTGCCACCAGCAGAGATCAGGGGCCCCAGCATTTT. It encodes CATSRDQGPQHF.

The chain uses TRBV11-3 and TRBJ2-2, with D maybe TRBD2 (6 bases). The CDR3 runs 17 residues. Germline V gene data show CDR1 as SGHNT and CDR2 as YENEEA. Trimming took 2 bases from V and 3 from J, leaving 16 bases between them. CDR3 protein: CASSLTPPWGDTGELFF. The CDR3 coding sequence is TGTGCCAGCAGCTTAACCCCCCCGTGGGGGGACACCGGGGAGCTGTTTTTT.

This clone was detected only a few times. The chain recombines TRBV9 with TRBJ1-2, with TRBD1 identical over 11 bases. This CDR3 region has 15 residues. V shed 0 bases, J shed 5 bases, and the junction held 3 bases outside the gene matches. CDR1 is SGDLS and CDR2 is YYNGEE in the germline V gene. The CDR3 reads CASSVGTGGRYGYTF. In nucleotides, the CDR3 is TGTGCCAGCAGCGTAGGGACAGGGGGCCGGTATGGCTACACCTTC.

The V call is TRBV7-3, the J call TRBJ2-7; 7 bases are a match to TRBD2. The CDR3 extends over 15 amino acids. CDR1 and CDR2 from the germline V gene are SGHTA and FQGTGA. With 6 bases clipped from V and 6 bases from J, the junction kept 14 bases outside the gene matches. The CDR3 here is CASRERQSGAGEQYF. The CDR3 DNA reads TGTGCCAGCAGGGAACGACAGAGCGGGGCGGGCGAGCAGTACTTC.

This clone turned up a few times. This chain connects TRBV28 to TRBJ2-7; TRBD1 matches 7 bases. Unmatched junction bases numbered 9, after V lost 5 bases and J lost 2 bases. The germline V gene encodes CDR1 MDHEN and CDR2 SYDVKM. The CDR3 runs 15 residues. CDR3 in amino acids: CASSATSTGTYEQYF. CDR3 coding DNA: TGTGCCAGCAGTGCGACCTCGACAGGGACCTACGAGCAGTACTTC.

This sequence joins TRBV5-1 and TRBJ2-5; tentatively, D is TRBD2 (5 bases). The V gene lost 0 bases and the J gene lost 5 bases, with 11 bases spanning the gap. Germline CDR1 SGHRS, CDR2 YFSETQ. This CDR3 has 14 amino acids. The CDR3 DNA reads TGCGCCAGCAGCTTGGCCGGGGTAGCCGAGACCCAGTACTTC. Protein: CASSLAGVAETQYF.

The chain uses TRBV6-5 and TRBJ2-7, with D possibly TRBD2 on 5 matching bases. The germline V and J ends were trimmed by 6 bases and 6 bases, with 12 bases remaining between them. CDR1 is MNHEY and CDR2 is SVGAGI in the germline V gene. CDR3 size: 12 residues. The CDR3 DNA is TGTGCCAGCAGCTGGCCCCGGGGCGAGCAGTACTTC. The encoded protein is CASSWPRGEQYF.

Written as DNA, the CDR3 is TGTGCTAGCGCCATGGGACTAGCGGGAGTGGGTGAGCAGTTCTTC. It yields the protein CASAMGLAGVGEQFF. The V gene is TRBV7-7, the J gene TRBJ2-1; 14 nucleotides align to TRBD2. Germline V gene data show CDR1 as SSHAT and CDR2 as FNYEAQ (reference sequence). The CDR3 has 15 amino acids. The full variable domain, completed using reference TRBV7-7 and TRBJ2-1, is GAGVSQSPRYKVTKRGQDVTLRCDPISSHATLYWYQQALGQGPEFLTYFNYEAQPDKSGLPSDRFSAERPEGSISTLTIQRTEQRDSAMYRCASAMGLAGVGEQFFGPGTRLTVL.

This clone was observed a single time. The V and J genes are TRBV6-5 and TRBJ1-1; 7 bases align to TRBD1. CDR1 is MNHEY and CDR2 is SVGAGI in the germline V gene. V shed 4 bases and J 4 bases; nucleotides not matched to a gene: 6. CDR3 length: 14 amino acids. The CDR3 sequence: CASSFNRGGTEAFF. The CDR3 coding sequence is TGTGCCAGCAGTTTTAACAGGGGAGGCACTGAAGCTTTCTTT.

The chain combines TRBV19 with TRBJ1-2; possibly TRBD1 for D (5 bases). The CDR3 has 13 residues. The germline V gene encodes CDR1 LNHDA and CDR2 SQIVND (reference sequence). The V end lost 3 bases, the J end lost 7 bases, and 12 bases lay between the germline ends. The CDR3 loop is CASSMAREGGYTF. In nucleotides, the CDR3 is TGTGCCAGTAGTATGGCCAGGGAGGGTGGCTACACCTTC.